Listed below are T cell receptor beta chains from one sample, sequenced in a study of blood T cell repertoires in COVID-19. The repertoire was sequenced with immunoSEQ multiplex PCR; TCRdb's copy has only in-frame clones and lacks some. The data show around 160,000 clones, about 90% seen once. Sequenced input: peripheral blood. These receptors all come from a human donor in a cohort sampled during active COVID-19. Both conserved end residues are part of each CDR3. D genes are given only for firm matches. Rows may omit the clone size; those that give it use once, few, many or a size class.

length	V	J	D	size	DNA	CDR3
17	TRBV28	TRBJ2-3	TRBD2	NA	TGTGCCAGCAGCCTACTAGCGGGAGGTGGGGGCACAGATACGCAGTATTTT	CASSLLAGGGGTDTQYF
13	TRBV6-6	TRBJ1-1	NA	few	TGTGCCAGCCTAACAGGGACGAACACTGAAGCTTTCTTT	CASLTGTNTEAFF
16	TRBV6-1	TRBJ1-3	NA	NA	TGTGCCAGCAGTGGAAGGAGCGGGGGCTCTGGAAACACCATATATTTT	CASSGRSGGSGNTIYF
14	TRBV3-1/TRBV3-2	TRBJ1-1	NA	once	TGTGCCAGCAGCCAAGATTGGCAGAAAGTTGAAGCTTTCTTT	CASSQDWQKVEAFF
14	TRBV19	TRBJ2-1	TRBD1	NA	TGTGCCAGTAGTATGGGACAGGGGAACAATGAGCAGTTCTTC	CASSMGQGNNEQFF
21	TRBV3-1/TRBV3-2	TRBJ2-1	TRBD2	once	TGTGCCAGCAGCCAAGAGTGGACGGGACTAGCGGAACCCAGCTCCTACAATGAGCAGTTCTTC	CASSQEWTGLAEPSSYNEQFF
13	TRBV6-2/TRBV6-3	TRBJ2-2	NA	NA	TGTGCCAGCCGTTTCAGGGCATGGGGGGAGCTGTTTTTT	CASRFRAWGELFF
14	TRBV9	TRBJ2-2	NA	NA	TGTGCCAGCAGCGGGACAGAACGCACCGGGGAGCTGTTTTTT	CASSGTERTGELFF
16	TRBV7-6	TRBJ1-2	NA	NA	TGTGCCAGCAGCTTAGCGGGGAGGGAGGATGTCTATGGCTACACCTTC	CASSLAGREDVYGYTF
15	TRBV7-2	TRBJ1-1	TRBD1	NA	TGTGCCAGCAGCTCCAGGGACAGGGGTTTTACTGAAGCTTTCTTT	CASSSRDRGFTEAFF
15	TRBV2	TRBJ1-5	NA	few	TGTGCCAGCAGTTCGTCCCGGCGGGCGGATCAGCCCCAGCATTTT	CASSSSRRADQPQHF
13	TRBV11-3	TRBJ2-7	NA	once	TGTGCCAGCAGCGATAAAGGGGTGGGCGAGCAGTACTTC	CASSDKGVGEQYF
13	TRBV7-9	TRBJ2-7	NA	NA	TGTGCCAGCAGCTTAGCCGGGTACGACGAGCAGTACTTC	CASSLAGYDEQYF
16	TRBV19	TRBJ2-2	NA	NA	TGTGCCAGTAGTATCGATCTATCGGGTACTACCGGGGAGCTGTTTTTT	CASSIDLSGTTGELFF
16	TRBV3-1/TRBV3-2	TRBJ2-3	TRBD2	NA	TGTGCCAGCAGCCAAGAAGGCGGGGGGGCTGGAGATACGCAGTATTTT	CASSQEGGGAGDTQYF
15	TRBV7-9	TRBJ1-2	TRBD1	NA	TGTGCCAGCAGCTTCCCTCAGGGGGCTTTGGGTGGCTACACCTTC	CASSFPQGALGGYTF
14	TRBV30	TRBJ2-1	NA	NA	TGTGCCTGGAATAAGGGGTTAACCAACAATGAGCAGTTCTTC	CAWNKGLTNNEQFF
15	TRBV5-1	TRBJ2-3	NA	NA	TGCGCCAGCAGCCCGGGTGGAGCGGGCCCAGATACGCAGTATTTT	CASSPGGAGPDTQYF
13	TRBV6-2/TRBV6-3	TRBJ1-5	NA	NA	TGTGCCAGCAGTTTACAGAGCCATCAGCCCCAGCATTTT	CASSLQSHQPQHF
13	TRBV5-1	TRBJ2-5	NA	NA	TGCGCCAGCAGCTTGGCGGGGAAAGAGACCCAGTACTTC	CASSLAGKETQYF
16	TRBV4-1	TRBJ2-3	TRBD2	NA	TGCGCCAGCAGCCAAGAGGCTAGCGGGATTGCAGATACGCAGTATTTT	CASSQEASGIADTQYF
14	TRBV5-4	TRBJ1-2	NA	NA	TGTGCCAGCAGCTTGGGGACAGCTAACTATGGCTACACCTTC	CASSLGTANYGYTF
16	TRBV15	TRBJ1-5	TRBD1	NA	TGTGCCACCAGCAGACGGACAGGGGAGCCCAATCAGCCCCAGCATTTT	CATSRRTGEPNQPQHF
17	TRBV28	TRBJ2-1	TRBD2	NA	TGTGCCAGCAGTTTTCACAAACTAGCGGGAGGGTACAATGAGCAGTTCTTC	CASSFHKLAGGYNEQFF
16	TRBV6-6	TRBJ1-5	NA	NA	TGTGCCAGCAGTTCCACGGCGGGCGATAGCAATCAGCCCCAGCATTTT	CASSSTAGDSNQPQHF
15	TRBV28	TRBJ2-4	NA	NA	TGTGCCAGCAGTTTATTCGGGACTGCCAAAAACATTCAGTACTTC	CASSLFGTAKNIQYF
15	TRBV28	TRBJ1-3	TRBD1	once	TGTGCCAGCAGTTTTAAACAGGGGGACGGAAACACCATATATTTT	CASSFKQGDGNTIYF
13	TRBV11-3	TRBJ2-5	TRBD1	NA	TGTGCCAGCGGGACAGGGAGACAAGAGACCCAGTACTTC	CASGTGRQETQYF
15	TRBV12-5	TRBJ2-4	TRBD2	NA	TGTGCTAGTGGTTCGCTAGCGGGAGTTCTAGACATTCAGTACTTC	CASGSLAGVLDIQYF
17	TRBV9	TRBJ2-1	TRBD2	NA	TGTGCCAGCAGCGCTCGCGGAGCGAGCGGGATGGTGGATGAGCAGTTCTTC	CASSARGASGMVDEQFF
13	TRBV7-2	TRBJ2-7	TRBD1	NA	TGTGCCAGCAGCTTCGGACAGGGCTACGAGCAGTACTTC	CASSFGQGYEQYF
15	TRBV15	TRBJ2-7	TRBD1	NA	TGTGCCACCAGCACCGACAGGGCATCAACCTACGAGCAGTACTTC	CATSTDRASTYEQYF
15	TRBV5-6	TRBJ2-1	TRBD1	NA	TGTGCCAGCACCCGAGGACAGGTCAACTACAATGAGCAGTTCTTC	CASTRGQVNYNEQFF
14	TRBV3-1/TRBV3-2	TRBJ1-2	NA	NA	TGTGCCAGCAGGCCAGGTTCGCTAACCTATGGCTACACCTTC	CASRPGSLTYGYTF
15	TRBV25-1	TRBJ2-1	TRBD2	NA	TGTGCCAGCAGTTCCCTAGCGGGGTACTACAATGAGCAGTTCTTC	CASSSLAGYYNEQFF
15	TRBV6-6	TRBJ2-3	TRBD2	NA	TGTGCCAGCAGTTACGGGAGCGGGAACACAGATACGCAGTATTTT	CASSYGSGNTDTQYF
13	TRBV6-5	TRBJ2-7	TRBD1	NA	TGTGCCAGCAGTTGGGACAGGGTATACGAGCAGTACTTC	CASSWDRVYEQYF
15	TRBV19	TRBJ2-7	TRBD2	NA	TGTGCCAGTAGTATCCGGGCTAGCGGGAGTTACGAGCAGTACTTC	CASSIRASGSYEQYF
14	TRBV7-2	TRBJ2-5	NA	NA	TGTGCCAGCAGCCCCCGGATCGCGGGCGGGACCCAGTACTTC	CASSPRIAGGTQYF
15	TRBV7-2	TRBJ2-3	NA	NA	TGTGCCAGCAGCTTACGCGGACAGAGCACAGATACGCAGTATTTT	CASSLRGQSTDTQYF
14	TRBV10-1	TRBJ2-4	NA	few	TGCGCCAGCAGTGAGTCGGCCAGGGGAACCATTCAGTACTTC	CASSESARGTIQYF
15	TRBV19	TRBJ1-5	NA	NA	TGTGCCACCCTACGGTCGGGAGGGGCGTATCAGCCCCAGCATTTT	CATLRSGGAYQPQHF
13	TRBV11-2	TRBJ1-2	NA	few	TGTGCCAGCAGCACAAGACGGGACTATGGCTACACCTTC	CASSTRRDYGYTF
16	TRBV28	TRBJ1-6	TRBD1	NA	TGTGCCAGCAGCCGACCTGACAGGGGAGGAGGATCACCCCTCCACTTT	CASSRPDRGGGSPLHF
14	TRBV7-2	TRBJ1-2	TRBD1	NA	TGTGCCAGCTCAGGACAGGGGGCCGACTATGGCTACACCTTC	CASSGQGADYGYTF
16	TRBV3-1/TRBV3-2	TRBJ1-1	TRBD1	once	TGTGCCAGCAGCCAAGATTACAGGGGGCGCATCACTGAAGCTTTCTTT	CASSQDYRGRITEAFF
14	TRBV19	TRBJ1-2	TRBD1	NA	TGTGCCAGTAGTTCTCCGGGACAGGGGTATGGCTACACCTTC	CASSSPGQGYGYTF
15	TRBV12-5	TRBJ2-3	TRBD2	NA	TGTGCTAGTGGTCTTAGCGGGGGGGCCGGTGATACGCAGTATTTT	CASGLSGGAGDTQYF
15	TRBV27	TRBJ2-5	NA	few	TGTGCCAGCAGCCGGACTAGAAGGGGGGGAGAGACCCAGTACTTC	CASSRTRRGGETQYF
14	TRBV6-5	TRBJ1-2	NA	NA	TGTGCCAGCAGTCGTACAGGGTGGGACTATGGCTACACCTTC	CASSRTGWDYGYTF
16	TRBV4-3	TRBJ2-1	TRBD2	NA	TGCGCCAGCAGCCAAGATCGGAGCGGGGTAATCTATGAGCAGTTCTTC	CASSQDRSGVIYEQFF
15	TRBV2	TRBJ2-3	TRBD2	NA	TGTGCCAGGGACCAGGGACTAGACGGCACAGATACGCAGTATTTT	CARDQGLDGTDTQYF
15	TRBV7-8	TRBJ1-1	NA	few	TGTGCCAGCAGCTTTCGCGGGAACATGAACACTGAAGCTTTCTTT	CASSFRGNMNTEAFF